This TCR beta chain is drawn from a study of cytomegalovirus exposure and HLA in healthy donors. Germline assignment: CDR1 LGHNA and CDR2 YNFKEQ. The CDR3 runs to 16 residues. Trimming removed 4 bases at V and 5 bases at J, with 18 bases between. Overall study findings and caveats: About 87% or about 30% of the time was how often most TCR beta V segments were productive, according to an earlier analysis. A cluster of highly shared sequence variants was likely a sequencing artifact. In vitro experiments confirmed that a few CMV-associated chains were specific for CMV antigens. The authors enumerated some 160 TCR beta chains as linked to cytomegalovirus.

In the PCR, 60 Vbeta and 13 Jbeta primers were used. Profiling relied on immunoSEQ multiplex PCR, and the TCRdb table lists in-frame clones only, not all of them. The data contain more than 95,000 clones, around 64% of them singletons. Concerning this clone itself: Antigen unknown.

This TCR was sampled from a man in his fifties or sixties in good health and CMV-seronegative. Sequencing used PBMCs. The V call is TRBV4-2, the J call TRBJ1-5; possibly TRBD1 for D (5 bases). In nucleotides, the CDR3 is TGTGCCAGCAGCCCGTCAGGGCAGGGAAGGGATCAGCCCCAGCATTTT. As protein: CASSPSGQGRDQPQHF.